This entry describes one T cell receptor (beta chain). V lost 4 bases, J lost 0 bases, and 6 bases lay in between. The length of the CDR3 is 14 residues. CDR1 and CDR2 from the germline V gene are MNHNS and SASEGT. This record belongs to a study of radiotherapy plus CTLA-4 blockade in lung cancer. Repertoires were generated with immunoSEQ multiplex PCR, while TCRdb's copy carries only in-frame clones and drops some. The sample has tens of thousands of clones; 65% to 85% are singletons. V gene TRBV6-1 combines with J gene TRBJ2-2; no clear D gene. This clonotype originated in a human donor with non-small cell lung cancer who had a partial response to radiotherapy plus ipilimumab. The sample in question was peripheral blood, obtained from a patient treated with radiotherapy plus ipilimumab. CDR3 coding DNA: TGTGCCAGCAGTGTCGAGACGAACACCGGGGAGCTGTTTTTT. Its protein is CASSVETNTGELFF.